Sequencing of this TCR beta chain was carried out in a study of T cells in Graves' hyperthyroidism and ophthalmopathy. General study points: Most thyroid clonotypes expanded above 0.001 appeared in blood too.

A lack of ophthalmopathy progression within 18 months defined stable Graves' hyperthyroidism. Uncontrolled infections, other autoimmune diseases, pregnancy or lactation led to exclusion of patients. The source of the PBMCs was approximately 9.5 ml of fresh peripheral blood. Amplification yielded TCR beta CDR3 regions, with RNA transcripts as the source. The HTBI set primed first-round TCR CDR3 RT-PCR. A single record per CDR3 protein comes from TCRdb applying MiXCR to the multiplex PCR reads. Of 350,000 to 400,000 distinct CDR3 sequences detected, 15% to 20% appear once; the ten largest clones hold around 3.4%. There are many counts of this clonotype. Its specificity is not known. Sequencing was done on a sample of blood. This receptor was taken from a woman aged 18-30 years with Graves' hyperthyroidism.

CDR3 coding DNA: TGTGCCAGCAGTTTCCGGGGACAGGGTTACGAGCAGTACTTC. It yields the protein CASSFRGQGYEQYF. The chain combines TRBV12-3 or TRBV12-4 with TRBJ2-7; 9 bases line up with TRBD1. The CDR3 has 14 amino acids. Germline trimming cut 3 bases from V and 4 bases from J; bases unmatched to any gene: 4.